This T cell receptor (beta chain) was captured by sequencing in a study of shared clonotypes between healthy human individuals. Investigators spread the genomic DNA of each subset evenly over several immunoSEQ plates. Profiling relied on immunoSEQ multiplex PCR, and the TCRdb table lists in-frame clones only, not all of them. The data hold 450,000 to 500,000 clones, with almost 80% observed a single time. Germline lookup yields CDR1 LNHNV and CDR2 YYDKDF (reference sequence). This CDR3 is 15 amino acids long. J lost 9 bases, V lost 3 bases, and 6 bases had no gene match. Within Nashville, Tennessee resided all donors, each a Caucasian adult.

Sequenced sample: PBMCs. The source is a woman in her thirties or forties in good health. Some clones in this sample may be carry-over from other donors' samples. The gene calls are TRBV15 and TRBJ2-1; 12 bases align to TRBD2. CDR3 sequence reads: CATSRTSGSVSEQFF. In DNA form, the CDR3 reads TGTGCCACCAGCAGGACTAGCGGGAGTGTTAGTGAGCAGTTCTTC. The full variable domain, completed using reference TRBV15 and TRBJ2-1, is DAMVIQNPRYQVTQFGKPVTLSCSQTLNHNVMYWYQQKSSQAPKLLFHYYDKDFNNEADTPDNFQSRRPNTSFCFLDIRSPGLGDTAMYLCATSRTSGSVSEQFFGPGTRLTVL.